This TCR beta chain is drawn from a study of spatial heterogeneity in lung cancer. Time point reported: sample taken at primary tumor resection. Researchers sequenced whole RNA taken from tumor, nontumor lung or frozen PBMC without sorting. The cohort: 70 to 85 early-stage, untreated non-small cell lung cancer patients. TCRdb independently ran MiXCR on the 5' RACE reads; one entry per CDR3 protein. The profile shows approximately 40,000 distinct CDR3 sequences, approximately 6.8% of them singletons. This CDR3 region has 17 residues. The trim removed 2 bases at V and 2 bases at J, leaving 8 bases unmatched. Germline V CDR1 and CDR2: MGHRA, YSYEKL. The table lists this clonotype with many counts.

The clonotype originates from a female donor with early-stage non-small cell lung cancer. The starting material was PBMCs, obtained at surgery. This rearrangement joins TRBV4-1 to TRBJ2-3, with 9 nucleotides matching TRBD2. The CDR3 DNA reads TGCGCCAGCAGCCAAACTAGTAGCGGGGGATACACAGATACGCAGTATTTT. Encoded protein: CASSQTSSGGYTDTQYF.